One and the same sample provided the 14 T cell receptor beta chains below, sequenced in a study of cytomegalovirus exposure and HLA in healthy donors. The PCR ran on 60 Vbeta and 13 Jbeta primers. Using immunoSEQ multiplex PCR, the repertoire was profiled, and TCRdb retains in-frame clones only, with some absent. The sample lists some 120,000 clones, approximately 79% seen once, with approximately 3.8% in the top ten. The sequenced material came from PBMCs. These receptors all come from a man aged 25 to 40 in good health and CMV-seronegative.

The rearrangement links TRBV4-3 to TRBJ1-3; the match to TRBD1 covers 9 bases. Germline CDR1 and CDR2: LGHNA and YSLEER. The CDR3 spans 16 residues. The V and J ends lost 0 bases and 8 bases, in that order; junction bases with no gene match: 8. The CDR3 loop is CASSQEWGQGRDTIYF. The DNA for the CDR3 is TGCGCCAGCAGCCAAGAATGGGGACAGGGAAGAGACACCATATATTTT.

The J gene is TRBJ2-3, the V gene TRBV5-6; TRBD1 agrees at 7 bases. Looked up from germline, CDR1 is SGHDT and CDR2 is YYEEEE. The CDR3 totals 16 residues. V shed 4 bases and J 0 bases; nucleotides not matched to a gene: 8. The CDR3 nucleotides are TGTGCCAGCAGCCCAAGGGGACAGTTAAGCACAGATACGCAGTATTTT. The encoded protein is CASSPRGQLSTDTQYF.

This clone was found a few times. V and J are TRBV9 and TRBJ2-1, with a possible D match to TRBD1 (5 bases). The V gene's germline CDR1 is SGDLS and CDR2 YYNGEE. V gave up 2 bases and J gave up 3 bases, with 9 bases separating them. This CDR3 comprises 14 residues. The CDR3, as DNA: TGTGCCAGCAGCGTCCAGGGTTTCTACAATGAGCAGTTCTTC. This gives the protein CASSVQGFYNEQFF.

V gene TRBV28 combines with J gene TRBJ2-7; D may be TRBD1 (6 bases). This CDR3 spans 14 amino acids. The ends were cut back, 6 bases at V and 5 bases at J, with 17 bases in the middle. The germline V gene encodes CDR1 MDHEN and CDR2 SYDVKM. The CDR3 nucleotides read TGTGCCAGCAGATACTTTGAGGGGGTTAACGAGCAGTACTTC. Translated, it gives CASRYFEGVNEQYF.

This clone was seen a single time. The chain has TRBV6-5 and TRBJ2-7; TRBD2 matches at 11 bases. Looked up from germline, CDR1 is MNHEY and CDR2 is SVGAGI. The CDR3 totals 14 residues. V gave up 9 bases and J gave up 5 bases; unmatched junction bases: 9. CDR3 bases: TGTGCCAGTACTACTCCGGGACTAGCGGACGAGCAGTACTTC. Translating it yields CASTTPGLADEQYF.

The J gene is TRBJ2-5, the V gene TRBV4-1; D call uncertain. The DNA matches TRBJ2-7 better at its end, which makes the J call doubtful. CDR3 length: 14 amino acids. CDR1 and CDR2 (germline): MGHRA, YSYEKL. CDR3 loop: CASSQGNSPYEQYF. In DNA form, the CDR3 reads TGCGCCAGCAGCCAAGGGAACAGCCCCTACGAGCAGTACTTC.

This clone came up once. This sequence joins TRBV27 and TRBJ1-1, with TRBD1 matching 7 bases. Germline V gene data show CDR1 as MNHEY and CDR2 as SMNVEV (reference sequence). V lost 2 bases to trimming and J lost 7 bases; unmatched junction nucleotides: 4. CDR3 size: 13 residues. CDR3 residues: CASSLGRGSEAFF. The CDR3 DNA sequence: TGTGCCAGCAGTTTAGGCAGGGGGAGTGAAGCTTTCTTT.

The chain couples TRBV10-3 to TRBJ2-7; D perhaps matches TRBD2 (5 bases). The CDR3 has 14 amino acids. Looked up from germline, CDR1 is ENHRY and CDR2 is SYGVKD. The V and J ends lost 3 bases and 2 bases respectively, with 11 bases between them. As DNA, the CDR3 is TGTGCCATCAGTGAATCGGGGAGAGCCTACGAGCAGTACTTC. The encoded protein is CAISESGRAYEQYF.

The chain is built from TRBV28 and TRBJ2-3; the D gene is possibly TRBD2 (7 bases). Trimming cost V 6 bases and J 4 bases, with 23 bases left between them. CDR3 length: 17 amino acids. Looked up from germline, CDR1 is MDHEN and CDR2 is SYDVKM. CDR3 in DNA: TGTGCCAGCAGCCCATCCGGCTGGGGGGGCTTATCAGATACGCAGTATTTT. Translating gives CASSPSGWGGLSDTQYF.

Only a few counts were recorded for this clone. The V and J genes are TRBV30 and TRBJ2-7; D may be TRBD2 (7 bases). Germline CDR1 and CDR2: GTSNPN and SVGIG (reference sequence). V lost 5 bases, J lost 6 bases, and 11 bases lay in between. The CDR3 covers 11 residues. The CDR3 DNA is TGTGCCTGGGGAGGGGGGGGCGAGCAGTACTTC. This codes for CAWGGGGEQYF.

Only a few counts were recorded for this clone. The V and J genes are TRBV5-6 and TRBJ2-1, with 11 bases fitting TRBD2. CDR1 SGHDT and CDR2 YYEEEE come from the germline V gene. J lost 0 bases, V lost 2 bases, and 4 bases had no gene match. This CDR3 spans 17 amino acids. CDR3 coding DNA: TGTGCCAGCAGCTTTAGGGGACTAGCGGCCTCCTACAATGAGCAGTTCTTC. It encodes CASSFRGLAASYNEQFF.

The J gene is TRBJ2-1, the V gene TRBV27, with unresolved D. Germline V CDR1 and CDR2: MNHEY, SMNVEV (reference sequence). The CDR3 runs 12 residues. V dropped 2 bases and J dropped 10 bases, with 9 bases sitting between them. This CDR3 reads CASSLGSGEQFF. The CDR3 DNA reads as TGTGCCAGCAGTTTAGGGTCCGGGGAGCAGTTCTTC.

The chain recombines TRBV21-1 with TRBJ1-6; the DNA was not compared with TRBD1, the D call given in the table. TRBV21-1 is shown as a pseudogene. The CDR3 contains 17 residues. The CDR3 sequence: CASSKEVYREYNSPLHF. The CDR3 nucleotides read TGTGCCAGCAGCAAAGAGGTGTACAGGGAGTATAATTCACCCCTCCACTTT.

The chain has TRBV10-1 and TRBJ2-1; 9 positions agree with TRBD1. With 4 bases clipped from V and 2 bases from J, the junction kept 3 bases outside the gene matches. The length of the CDR3 is 15 residues. CDR1 WNHNN and CDR2 SYGVQD come from the germline V gene (reference sequence). The CDR3 DNA follows: TGCGCCAGCAGTGTGACAGGGGGTACCTACAATGAGCAGTTCTTC. Amino acids: CASSVTGGTYNEQFF.